The source of this T cell receptor beta chain is a study of cytomegalovirus exposure and HLA in healthy donors. As to this clone: Its antigen is undetermined.

Donors were nominally healthy when sampled, though unrecorded immune exposures were likely. Researchers ran the PCR with 60 Vbeta and 13 Jbeta primers. The table came from immunoSEQ multiplex PCR; TCRdb's copy has only in-frame clones and leaves some out. Here the sample spans over 200,000 clones, about 85% being singletons. Study-wide points: It was reported that TCR beta sequences correctly inferred the HLA-A and HLA-B alleles for most subjects. Later on, an analysis tied roughly 17,000 TCR beta sequences to HLA alleles at 0.05 false discovery rate.

V dropped 3 bases and J dropped 2; count of bases not matched to a gene: 1. There are 16 residues in the CDR3. CDR1 SEHNR and CDR2 FQNEAQ come from the germline V gene (reference sequence). Material: PBMCs. The gene calls are TRBV7-9 and TRBJ2-5; 15 bases agree with TRBD2. This TCR was sampled from a human donor in good health. DNA of the CDR3: TGTGCCAGCAGCTTGGGACTAGCGGGAGGACAAGAGACCCAGTACTTC. As protein: CASSLGLAGGQETQYF.